This TCR beta chain emerged from a study of response to subunit inactivated influenza vaccine. V lost 7 bases, J lost 7 bases, and 12 bases stayed unmatched. Germline V gives CDR1 MNHEY, CDR2 SVGEGT. This CDR3 is 16 amino acids long. Overall study results and limits: That few new T cells are recruited by each seasonal influenza vaccination was the authors' suggestion.

TCRdb itself ran the RT-PCR reads through MiXCR, one entry per CDR3 protein. The table includes some 850,000 distinct CDR3 sequences, around 18% detected once. As to this clonotype: As yet, its antigen is unknown.

The gene calls are TRBV6-2 or TRBV6-3 and TRBJ2-1; the match to TRBD2 covers 11 bases. This sequence originates from a man aged 45-65 years who received an inactivated influenza vaccine. Sequenced here: PBMCs from blood, sampled 5 to 6 days after vaccination. The CDR3 bases are TGTGCCAGCAACCCGAGGTTGCTAGCGGGAGGAAATGAGCAGTTCTTC. This sequence encodes CASNPRLLAGGNEQFF.